What follows describes a single T cell receptor beta chain. The sample comes from a study of blood T cell repertoires in COVID-19. There are 14 residues in the CDR3. The V end lost 7 bases, the J end lost 4 bases, and 13 bases lay between the germline ends. Germline CDR1 and CDR2: SNHLY and FYNNEI. Clones were read by immunoSEQ multiplex PCR, and TCRdb kept only the in-frame ones, dropping some. Of under 250,000 clones in the sample, about 90% were seen once. Sequencing input: peripheral blood. This receptor was identified in a man younger than 30 with active or convalescent COVID-19. The chain joins TRBV2 to TRBJ2-2; weak D call: TRBD1 (6 bases). CDR3 sequence: CASKVQGSTGELFF. In DNA form, the CDR3 reads TGTGCCAGCAAAGTACAGGGTAGCACCGGGGAGCTGTTTTTT. Filled out from reference TRBV2 and TRBJ2-2, the complete variable domain reads EPEVTQTPSHQVTQMGQEVILRCVPISNHLYFYWYRQILGQKVEFLVSFYNNEISEKSEIFDDQFSVERPDGSNFTLKIRSTKLEDSAMYFCASKVQGSTGELFFGEGSRLTVL.